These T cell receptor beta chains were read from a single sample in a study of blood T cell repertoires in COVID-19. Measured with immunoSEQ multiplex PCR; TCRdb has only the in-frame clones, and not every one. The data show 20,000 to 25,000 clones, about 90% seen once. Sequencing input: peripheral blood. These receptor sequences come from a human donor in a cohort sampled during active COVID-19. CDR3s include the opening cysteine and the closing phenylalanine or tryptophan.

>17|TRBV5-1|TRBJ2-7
CASSLNFGQGRSYEQYF
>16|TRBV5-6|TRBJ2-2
CASSLEKGGNTGELFF
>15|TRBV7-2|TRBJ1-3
CASALVGGTGNTIYF
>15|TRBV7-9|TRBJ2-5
CASSPRTGLQETQYF
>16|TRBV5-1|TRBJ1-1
CATSTTAVTGMTEAFF
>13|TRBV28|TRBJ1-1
CASRKIGTVEAFF
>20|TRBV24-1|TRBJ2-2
CATSDQTGLAGDHGPGELFF
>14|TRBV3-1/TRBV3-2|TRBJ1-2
CASSQARNNYGYTF
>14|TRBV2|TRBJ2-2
CASSAGLYTGELFF
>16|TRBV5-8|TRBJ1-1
CASPRTGGGLGTEAFF
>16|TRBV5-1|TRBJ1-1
CASSITPPGVGTEAFF
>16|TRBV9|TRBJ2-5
CASSPPGGGTLKTQYF
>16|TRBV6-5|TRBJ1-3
CASSYSPQGAGNTIYF
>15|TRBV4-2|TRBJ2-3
CASSSPGADTDTQYF
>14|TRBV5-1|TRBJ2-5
CASSTGAGQETQYF
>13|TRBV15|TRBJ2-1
CATGLALYNEQFF
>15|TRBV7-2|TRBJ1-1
CASSLVGGLVTEAFF
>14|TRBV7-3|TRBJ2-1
CASSLNRGGNEQFF
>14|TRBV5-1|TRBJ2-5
CASSDGGPRETQYF
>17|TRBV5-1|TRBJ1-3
CASSRDSLRSSGNTIYF
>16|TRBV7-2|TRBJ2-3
CASSDGLAGGTDTQYF
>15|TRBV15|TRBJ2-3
CATSRGGGGTDTQYF
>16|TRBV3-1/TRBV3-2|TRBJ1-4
CASSRSHGTANEKLFF
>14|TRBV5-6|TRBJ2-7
CASGYGTRVYEQYF
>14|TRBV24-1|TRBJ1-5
CATSGLQSNQPQHF
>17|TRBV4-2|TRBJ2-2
CASSQWLAGAEGGELFF
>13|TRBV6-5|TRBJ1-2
CASRIGQGGGYTF
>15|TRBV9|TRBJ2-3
CASSRAGSSTDTQYF
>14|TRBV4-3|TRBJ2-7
CASSRGQGSGEQYF
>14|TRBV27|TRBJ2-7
CASSLISSSYEQYF
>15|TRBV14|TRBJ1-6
CASSLSDRGRSPLHF
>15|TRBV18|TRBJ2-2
CASSPPTGVGGELFF
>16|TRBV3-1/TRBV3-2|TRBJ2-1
CASNDDRVKGQGEQFF
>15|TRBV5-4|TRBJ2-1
CASSLGAASGNEQFF
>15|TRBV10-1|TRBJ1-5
CASRGGLRNPQPQHF
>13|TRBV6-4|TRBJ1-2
CASSDREGYGYTF
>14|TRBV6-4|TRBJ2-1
CASSESGGGNEQFF
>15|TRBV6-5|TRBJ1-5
CASRTGAWSNQPQHF
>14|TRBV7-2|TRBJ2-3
CASLNRGGTDTQYF
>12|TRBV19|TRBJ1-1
CASRGGGTEAFF
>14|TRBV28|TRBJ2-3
CASGASGSKDTQYF
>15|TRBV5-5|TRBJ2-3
CASSLEGGRSDTQYF